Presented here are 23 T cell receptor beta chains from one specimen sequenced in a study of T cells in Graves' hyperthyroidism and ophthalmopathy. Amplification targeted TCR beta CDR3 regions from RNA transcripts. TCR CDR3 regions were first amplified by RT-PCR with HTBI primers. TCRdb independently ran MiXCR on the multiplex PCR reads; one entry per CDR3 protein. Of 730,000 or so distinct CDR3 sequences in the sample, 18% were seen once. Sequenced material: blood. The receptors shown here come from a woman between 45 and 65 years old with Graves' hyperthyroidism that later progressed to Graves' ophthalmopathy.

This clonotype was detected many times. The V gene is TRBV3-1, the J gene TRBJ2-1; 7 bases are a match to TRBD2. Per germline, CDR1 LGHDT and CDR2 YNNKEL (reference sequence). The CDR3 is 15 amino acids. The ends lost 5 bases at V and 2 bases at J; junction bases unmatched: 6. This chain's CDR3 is CASSGGLGPYNEQFF. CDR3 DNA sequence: TGTGCCAGCAGCGGAGGACTAGGGCCCTACAATGAGCAGTTCTTC.

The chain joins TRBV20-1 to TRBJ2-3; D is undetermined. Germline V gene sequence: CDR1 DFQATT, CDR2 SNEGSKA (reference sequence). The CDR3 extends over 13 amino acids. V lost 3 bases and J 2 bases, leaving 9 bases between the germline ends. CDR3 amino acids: CSASHRYTDTQYF. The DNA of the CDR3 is TGCAGTGCTAGCCACAGATACACAGATACGCAGTATTTT.

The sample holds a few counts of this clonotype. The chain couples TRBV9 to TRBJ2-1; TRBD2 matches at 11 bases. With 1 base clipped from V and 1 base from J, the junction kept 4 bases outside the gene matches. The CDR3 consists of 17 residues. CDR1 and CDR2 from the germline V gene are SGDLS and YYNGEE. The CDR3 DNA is TGTGCCAGCAGCGTAACTAGCGGGGGTGTTTCCTACAATGAGCAGTTCTTC. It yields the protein CASSVTSGGVSYNEQFF.

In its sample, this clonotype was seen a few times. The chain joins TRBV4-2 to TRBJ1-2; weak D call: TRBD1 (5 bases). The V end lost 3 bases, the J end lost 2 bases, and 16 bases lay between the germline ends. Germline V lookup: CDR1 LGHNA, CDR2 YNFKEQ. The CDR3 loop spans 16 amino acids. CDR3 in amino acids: CASSQVGSGDNYGYTF. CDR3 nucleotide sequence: TGTGCCAGCAGCCAGGTGGGATCCGGGGACAACTATGGCTACACCTTC.

The CDR3 region is CASSIASPGEAFF. The CDR3 DNA reads as TGTGCCAGTAGTATAGCCTCGCCCGGAGAAGCTTTCTTT. V is TRBV19 and J is TRBJ1-1; D call uncertain. The V end was cut by 1 base, the J end by 8 bases, with 11 bases between. This CDR3 region has 13 residues. From germline, CDR1 is LNHDA and CDR2 SQIVND (reference sequence).

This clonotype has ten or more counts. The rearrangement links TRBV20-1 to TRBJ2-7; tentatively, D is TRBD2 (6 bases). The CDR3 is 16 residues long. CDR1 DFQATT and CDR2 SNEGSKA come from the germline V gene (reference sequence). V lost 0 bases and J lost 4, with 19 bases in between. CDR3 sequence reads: CSARDRETRIMYEQYF. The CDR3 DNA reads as TGCAGTGCTAGAGATCGGGAGACTAGAATTATGTACGAGCAGTACTTC.

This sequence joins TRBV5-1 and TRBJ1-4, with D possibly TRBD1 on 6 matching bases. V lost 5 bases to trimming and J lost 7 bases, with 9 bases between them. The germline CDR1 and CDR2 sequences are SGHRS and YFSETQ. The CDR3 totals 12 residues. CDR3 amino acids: CASREGGEKLFF. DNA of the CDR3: TGCGCCAGCAGGGAAGGGGGTGAAAAACTGTTTTTT.

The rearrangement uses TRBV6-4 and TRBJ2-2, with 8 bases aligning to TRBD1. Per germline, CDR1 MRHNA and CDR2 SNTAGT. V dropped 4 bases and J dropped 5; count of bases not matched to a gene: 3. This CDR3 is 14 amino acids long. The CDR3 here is CASSGDRSTGELFF. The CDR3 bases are TGTGCCAGCAGTGGGGACAGGAGTACCGGGGAGCTGTTTTTT.

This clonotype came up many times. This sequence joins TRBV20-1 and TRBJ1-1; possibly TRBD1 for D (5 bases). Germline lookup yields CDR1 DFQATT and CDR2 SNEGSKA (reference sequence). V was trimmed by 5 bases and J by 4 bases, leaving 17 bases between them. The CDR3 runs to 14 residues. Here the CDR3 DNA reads TGCAGTGCTTCTAAAACAGGAGGAGGCACTGAAGCTTTCTTT. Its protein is CSASKTGGGTEAFF.

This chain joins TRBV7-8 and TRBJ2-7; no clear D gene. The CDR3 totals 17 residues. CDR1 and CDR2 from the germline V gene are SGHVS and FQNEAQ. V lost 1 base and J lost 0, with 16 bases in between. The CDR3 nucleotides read TGTGCCAGCAGCTTAGAAGGCTCGAGGACGGTCTCCTACGAGCAGTACTTC. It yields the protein CASSLEGSRTVSYEQYF.

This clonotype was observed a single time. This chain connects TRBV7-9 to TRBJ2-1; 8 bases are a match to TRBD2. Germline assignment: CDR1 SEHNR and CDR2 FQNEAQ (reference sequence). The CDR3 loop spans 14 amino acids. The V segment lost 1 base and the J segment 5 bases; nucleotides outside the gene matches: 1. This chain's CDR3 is CASSLGTSHNEQFF. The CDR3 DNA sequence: TGTGCCAGCAGCTTAGGGACTAGCCACAATGAGCAGTTCTTC.

CDR3 amino acids: CSGAVRAKNIQYF. As DNA, the CDR3 is TGCAGCGGGGCGGTGAGAGCCAAAAACATTCAGTACTTC. The chain uses TRBV29-1 and TRBJ2-4; D not certain. Germline CDR1 reads SQVTM; CDR2 reads ANQGSEA. V lost 7 bases and J lost 0, with 10 bases in between. The CDR3 is 13 residues long.

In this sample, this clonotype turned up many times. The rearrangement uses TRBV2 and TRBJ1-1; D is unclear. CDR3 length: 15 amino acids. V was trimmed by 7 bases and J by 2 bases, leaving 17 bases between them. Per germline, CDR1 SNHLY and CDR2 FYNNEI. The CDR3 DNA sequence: TGTGCCAGCAATCTTGACCGGGCGGTAAACACTGAAGCTTTCTTT. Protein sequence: CASNLDRAVNTEAFF.

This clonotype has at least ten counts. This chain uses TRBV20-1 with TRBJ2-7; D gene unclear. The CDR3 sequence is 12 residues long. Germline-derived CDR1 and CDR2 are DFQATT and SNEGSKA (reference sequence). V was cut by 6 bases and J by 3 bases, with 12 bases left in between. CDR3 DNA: TGCAGTGCAGGCAGTATCCTCTACGAGCAGTACTTC. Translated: CSAGSILYEQYF.

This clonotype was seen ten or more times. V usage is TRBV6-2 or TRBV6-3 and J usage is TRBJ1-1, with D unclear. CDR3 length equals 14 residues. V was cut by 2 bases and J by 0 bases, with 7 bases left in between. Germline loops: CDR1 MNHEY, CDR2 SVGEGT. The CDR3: CASSYVFMNTEAFF. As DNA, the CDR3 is TGTGCCAGCAGTTACGTGTTTATGAACACTGAAGCTTTCTTT.

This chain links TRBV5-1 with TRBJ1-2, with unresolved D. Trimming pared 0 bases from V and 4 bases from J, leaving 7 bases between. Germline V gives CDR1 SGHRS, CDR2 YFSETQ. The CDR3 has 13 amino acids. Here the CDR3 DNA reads TGCGCCAGCAGCTTGGAGTCGTTCTATGGCTACACCTTC. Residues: CASSLESFYGYTF.

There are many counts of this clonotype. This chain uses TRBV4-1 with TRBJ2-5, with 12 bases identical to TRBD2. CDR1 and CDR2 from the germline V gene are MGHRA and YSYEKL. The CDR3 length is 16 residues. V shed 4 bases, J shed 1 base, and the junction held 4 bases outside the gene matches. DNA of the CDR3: TGCGCCAGCAGCCGAGGACTAGCGGGGACCCAAGAGACCCAGTACTTC. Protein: CASSRGLAGTQETQYF.

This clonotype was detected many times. The DNA for the CDR3 is TGTGCCAGCTCGGGACAGCAAAGCACAGATACGCAGTATTTT. This gives the protein CASSGQQSTDTQYF. The rearrangement uses TRBV3-1 and TRBJ2-3; 7 positions match TRBD1. Per germline, CDR1 LGHDT and CDR2 YNNKEL (reference sequence). Germline trimming cut 8 bases from V and 0 bases from J; bases unmatched to any gene: 5. The CDR3 spans 14 residues.

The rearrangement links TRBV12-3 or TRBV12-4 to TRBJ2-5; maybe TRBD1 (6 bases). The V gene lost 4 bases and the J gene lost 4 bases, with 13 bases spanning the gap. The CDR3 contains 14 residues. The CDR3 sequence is CASSSDRARETQYF. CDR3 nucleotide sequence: TGTGCCAGCAGTTCGGACAGAGCAAGAGAGACCCAGTACTTC.

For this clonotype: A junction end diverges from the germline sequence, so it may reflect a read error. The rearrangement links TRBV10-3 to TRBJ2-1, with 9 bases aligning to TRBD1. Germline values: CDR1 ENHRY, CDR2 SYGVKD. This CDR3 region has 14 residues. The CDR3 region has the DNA TGTGCCATCAGTGTGAACCGGGACAGGGCGAAGCACCTCTTC. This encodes CAISVNRDRAKHLF.

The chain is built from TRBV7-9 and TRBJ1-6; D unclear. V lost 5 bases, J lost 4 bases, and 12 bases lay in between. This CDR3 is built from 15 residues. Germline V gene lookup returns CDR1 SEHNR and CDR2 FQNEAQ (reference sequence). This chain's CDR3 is CASSQSTGYNSPLHF. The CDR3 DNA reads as TGTGCCAGCAGCCAATCCACCGGTTATAATTCACCCCTCCACTTT.

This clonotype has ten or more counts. The CDR3 DNA reads TGTGCCAGCAGTGCCTCGACAGTTGAAGCTTTCTTT. Encoded protein: CASSASTVEAFF. The V gene is TRBV12-3 or TRBV12-4, the J gene TRBJ1-1; D possibly corresponds to TRBD1 (5 bases). The CDR3 spans 12 residues. Trimming took off 5 bases at V and 7 bases at J, with 11 bases between the two ends.

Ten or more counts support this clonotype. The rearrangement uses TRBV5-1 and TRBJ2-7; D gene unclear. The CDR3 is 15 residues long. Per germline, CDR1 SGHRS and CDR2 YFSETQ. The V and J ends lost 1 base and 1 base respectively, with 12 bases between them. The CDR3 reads CASSLYGEVSYEQYF. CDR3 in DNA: TGCGCCAGCAGCTTGTATGGGGAAGTATCCTACGAGCAGTACTTC.